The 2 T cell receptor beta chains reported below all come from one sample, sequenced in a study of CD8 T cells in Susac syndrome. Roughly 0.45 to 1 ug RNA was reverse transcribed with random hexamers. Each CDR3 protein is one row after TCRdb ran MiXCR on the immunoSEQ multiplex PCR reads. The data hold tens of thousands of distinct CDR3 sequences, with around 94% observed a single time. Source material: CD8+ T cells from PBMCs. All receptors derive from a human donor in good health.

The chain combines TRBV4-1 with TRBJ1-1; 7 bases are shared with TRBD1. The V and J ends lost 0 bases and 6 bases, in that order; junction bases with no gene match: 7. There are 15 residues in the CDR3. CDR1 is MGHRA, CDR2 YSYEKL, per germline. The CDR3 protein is CASSQDPGTASEAFF. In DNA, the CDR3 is TGCGCCAGCAGCCAAGATCCTGGGACAGCCTCTGAAGCTTTCTTT.

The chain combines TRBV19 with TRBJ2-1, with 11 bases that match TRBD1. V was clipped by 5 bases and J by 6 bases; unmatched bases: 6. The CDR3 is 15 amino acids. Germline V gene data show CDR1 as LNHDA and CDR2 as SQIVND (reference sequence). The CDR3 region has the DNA TGTGCCAGTAGTTTGACCGGGACAGGGGGCAATGAGCAGTTCTTC. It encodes CASSLTGTGGNEQFF.